This T cell receptor (beta chain) came from a study of shared clonotypes between healthy human individuals. In the naive CD8 group, cells lacked CD45RO and were positively selected for CCR7, so terminally differentiated effector memory CD45RA+ cells were left out. As concerns this clone: As yet, its antigen is unknown.

Some clones are missing from TCRdb's copy, which holds only in-frame ones; the method was immunoSEQ multiplex PCR. The repertoire consists of some 2,000,000 clones, with less than 95% occurring once and the leading ten covering 0.9% to 1.4%. Points from the study as a whole: Around 5% was the fraction of naive CD4 clonotypes found shared across a few donors. Larger richness was generally estimated for naive than memory subsets.

Germline assignment: CDR1 SGHNT and CDR2 YYREEE (reference sequence). V lost 1 base and J lost 0, with 5 bases in between. CDR3 size: 14 residues. Sequenced: naive CD8+ T cells sorted from blood. This clonotype originated in a man younger than 35 in good health. The chain links TRBV5-4 to TRBJ1-3; unclear D gene. The CDR3 sequence: CASSLYGSGNTIYF. CDR3 DNA: TGTGCCAGCAGCTTGTACGGCTCTGGAAACACCATATATTTT.